The text below deals with one T cell receptor (beta chain). Its specificity is unknown. The authors carried out high-throughput sequencing of TCR beta. They applied it to CD8+ and CD4+ T cells obtained from blood. The patients serving as multiple sclerosis controls were treatment-naive. They had stable or active relapsing-remitting disease and fulfilled revised McDonald criteria. CD8+ and CD4+ T cells were negatively isolated; TEMRA cells were FACS-enriched. The CDR3 spans 15 residues. Germline loops: CDR1 DFQATT, CDR2 SNEGSKA (reference sequence). The V end lost 5 bases, the J end lost 0 bases, and 14 bases lay between the germline ends. The sample comes from a study of CD8 T cells in Susac syndrome. Study-level points and caveats: The authors acknowledged that their TCR sequencing and HLA analysis involved a relatively small number of individuals.

The authors reverse transcribed 0.5 to 1 ug RNA with random hexamers. Each CDR3 protein gets one entry after TCRdb re-called the immunoSEQ multiplex PCR reads with MiXCR. This sample has around 130,000 distinct CDR3 sequences, with around 91% found just once. The specimen sequenced was CD8+ T cells from PBMCs. This receptor was identified in a human donor with multiple sclerosis. The rearrangement uses TRBV20-1 and TRBJ2-1; D gene uncertain. CDR3 DNA: TGCAGTGCTTCTCTTCCGTTGAGCTCCTACAATGAGCAGTTCTTC. Its translation is CSASLPLSSYNEQFF.